One sample yielded the 18 T cell receptor beta chains listed below, sequenced in a study of T cell repertoires in cytomegalovirus infection. MiXCR, applied by TCRdb to the reads, yields one record per CDR3 protein. The repertoire holds hundreds of thousands of distinct CDR3 sequences, with roughly 24% as singletons. The sample comprised CD8+ T cells from PBMCs. The receptor set was obtained from a human donor in good health (CMV status not recorded). Some clones in this sample may be carry-over from other donors' samples.

This clonotype was found once. The chain employs TRBV2 and TRBJ2-7; no definite D call. CDR1 SNHLY and CDR2 FYNNEI come from the germline V gene. The ends were cut back, 6 bases at V and 6 bases at J, with 12 bases in the middle. The CDR3 totals 12 residues. CDR3 DNA sequence: TGTGCCAGCAGCCTCGACACGGCCGAGCAGTACGTC. It codes for CASSLDTAEQYV.

The sample holds many counts of this clonotype. The chain uses TRBV7-2 and TRBJ2-1; 9 bases line up with TRBD1. There are 14 residues in the CDR3. V shed 5 bases, J shed 8 bases, and the junction held 7 bases outside the gene matches. The germline CDR1 and CDR2 sequences are SGHTA and FQGNSA. CDR3 coding DNA: TGTGCCAGCAGCCCCTGGGACAGGGTATATGAGCAGTTCTTC. Its translation is CASSPWDRVYEQFF.

This clonotype was picked up many times. The V gene is TRBV28, the J gene TRBJ1-3; 7 bases match TRBD1. The germline V gene encodes CDR1 MDHEN and CDR2 SYDVKM. This CDR3 region has 14 residues. The trim removed 7 bases at V and 3 bases at J, leaving 6 bases unmatched. CDR3 sequence reads: CASTETGHGNTIYF. CDR3 nucleotide sequence: TGTGCCAGCACCGAGACAGGGCATGGAAACACCATATATTTT.

This clonotype has a handful of counts. The gene calls are TRBV20-1 and TRBJ2-7, with 8 bases fitting TRBD2. The CDR3 covers 14 residues. Looked up from germline, CDR1 is DFQATT and CDR2 is SNEGSKA (reference sequence). V shed 5 bases and J 3 bases; nucleotides not matched to a gene: 9. DNA for the CDR3: TGCAGTGCTCCTTCACGACTAGCGAACTACGAGCAGTACTTC. Its translation: CSAPSRLANYEQYF.

This clonotype has only a few counts. This rearrangement joins TRBV5-4 to TRBJ2-1; D call uncertain. Trimming took 8 bases from V and 5 from J, leaving 20 bases between them. This CDR3 contains 15 residues. Looked up from germline, CDR1 is SGHNT and CDR2 is YYREEE (reference sequence). In nucleotides, the CDR3 is TGTGCCAGGCCTAGGGTGGGGAAGCAGCACAATGAGCAGTTCTTC. Protein: CARPRVGKQHNEQFF.

The rearrangement uses TRBV14 and TRBJ2-7; 11 bases match TRBD1. V was clipped by 1 base and J by 9 bases; unmatched bases: 8. Per the germline V gene, CDR1 is SGHDN and CDR2 is FVKESK. The CDR3 covers 15 residues. The DNA for the CDR3 is TGTGCCAGCAGCCAAGCGTCCGGGACAGGGGGAGGGCAGTACTTC. This sequence encodes CASSQASGTGGGQYF.

The chain employs TRBV5-6 and TRBJ2-7; 8 positions match TRBD1. The junction had 11 bases not matched to a gene; V was cut back by 4 bases and J by 5 bases. Germline CDR1 and CDR2: SGHDT and YYEEEE. There are 15 residues in the CDR3. CDR3 region: CASSVRDRTPHEQYF. CDR3 in DNA: TGTGCCAGCAGCGTCCGGGACAGGACACCTCACGAGCAGTACTTC.

V gene TRBV28 combines with J gene TRBJ1-2; tentative D call: TRBD1 (5 bases). The CDR3 contains 18 residues. The germline V gene encodes CDR1 MDHEN and CDR2 SYDVKM. V was shortened by 7 bases and J by 4 bases, with 28 bases between the two germline ends. CDR3 in amino acids: CASIFTLGGDRYTYGYTF. The CDR3 nucleotides are TGTGCCAGCATTTTTACCCTCGGAGGGGATAGGTACACCTATGGCTACACCTTC.

The chain has TRBV12-5 and TRBJ1-1; possibly TRBD1 for D (5 bases). Trimming cost V 4 bases and J 1 base, with 10 bases left between them. This CDR3 comprises 14 residues. Germline CDR1 reads LGHNT; CDR2 reads FRNRAP. The CDR3 DNA sequence: TGTGCTAGTGGTTCGGGGGACCGGAACACTGAAGCTTTCTTT. Encoded protein: CASGSGDRNTEAFF.

This clonotype occurred many times. The chain couples TRBV11-2 to TRBJ2-7, with D uncertain. The CDR3 sequence is 15 residues long. The germline CDR1 and CDR2 sequences are SGHAT and FQNNGV. Trimming stripped 1 base from V and 0 bases from J, with 10 bases between. The CDR3 is CASSLVGLSSYEQYV. As DNA, the CDR3 is TGTGCCAGCAGCTTAGTCGGCCTAAGCTCCTACGAGCAGTACGTC.

This clonotype was seen ten or more times. J is TRBJ1-4 and V is TRBV19; 9 bases fit TRBD1. Unmatched junction bases numbered 5, after V lost 6 bases and J lost 3 bases. The germline CDR1 and CDR2 sequences are LNHDA and SQIVND (reference sequence). The CDR3 loop spans 15 amino acids. The CDR3 protein is CASSAQGAANEKLFF. For the CDR3, the DNA is TGTGCCAGTAGCGCACAGGGGGCGGCTAATGAAAAACTGTTTTTT.

This clonotype was counted ten times or more. The chain links TRBV4-1 to TRBJ2-1, with 7 positions matching TRBD1. The CDR3 is 16 amino acids. The germline V gene has CDR1 MGHRA and CDR2 YSYEKL. Trimming took 4 bases from V and 4 from J; bases not matched to a gene: 10. The DNA for the CDR3 is TGCGCCAGCAGCCCGCTCGGGACAGAGACTTACAATGAGCAGTTCTTC. Translated, it gives CASSPLGTETYNEQFF.

The chain is built from TRBV9 and TRBJ2-5, with D perhaps assigned TRBD1 or TRBD2 (5 bases each). Looked up from germline, CDR1 is SGDLS and CDR2 is YYNGEE. With 3 bases removed from V and 2 bases from J, the gap between germline ends came to 11 bases. This CDR3 comprises 14 residues. The CDR3 spells CASSAGTDQETQYF. DNA for the CDR3: TGTGCCAGCAGCGCAGGGACCGATCAAGAGACCCAGTACTTC. The complete variable domain, with remaining parts taken from reference TRBV9 and TRBJ2-5, reads DSGVTQTPKHLITATGQRVTLRCSPRSGDLSVYWYQQSLDQGLQFLIQYYNGEERAKGNILERFSAQQFPDLHSELNLSSLELGDSALYFCASSAGTDQETQYFGPGTRLLVL.

Notes on this clonotype: The junction and the germline gene differ at one end; a read error may be behind it. The rearrangement joins TRBV6-2 or TRBV6-3 to TRBJ1-4; 10 bases line up with TRBD1. Germline V gene sequence: CDR1 MNHEY, CDR2 SVGEGT. CDR3 length: 14 residues. CDR3 loop: CVSSFDRGREKLFF. DNA of the CDR3: TGTGTCAGCAGCTTCGACAGGGGGCGGGAAAAACTGTTTTTT.

The chain recombines TRBV29-1 with TRBJ2-7; D not certain. This CDR3 region has 13 residues. CDR1 is SQVTM, CDR2 ANQGSEA, per germline. V was trimmed by 7 bases and J by 4 bases, leaving 17 bases between them. The CDR3 sequence is CSAQEAGRYEQYF. The DNA for the CDR3 is TGCAGCGCCCAGGAAGCAGGCCGTTACGAGCAGTACTTC.

The count of this clonotype is one. V gene TRBV15 combines with J gene TRBJ2-7; D is undetermined. With 4 bases removed from V and 7 bases from J, the gap between germline ends came to 14 bases. The CDR3 sequence is 13 residues long. Germline V gene data show CDR1 as LNHNV and CDR2 as YYDKDF (reference sequence). The CDR3 spells CATSKDGPVEQYF. CDR3 nucleotides: TGTGCCACCAGCAAAGACGGACCCGTTGAGCAGTACTTC.

There are many counts of this clonotype. The CDR3 DNA reads as TGTGCCAGCAGCTTAGTGGGCAGGGACGAGCAGTACGTC. Its translation: CASSLVGRDEQYV. V gene TRBV7-9 combines with J gene TRBJ2-7; perhaps TRBD1 as D (5 bases). CDR1 is SEHNR, CDR2 FQNEAQ, per germline (reference sequence). The CDR3 loop spans 13 amino acids. The V end was cut by 1 base, the J end by 5 bases, with 9 bases between.

The sample holds a few counts of this clonotype. J is TRBJ1-2 and V is TRBV6-2 or TRBV6-3, with unresolved D. V was pared by 6 bases and J by 3 bases, with 11 bases between. Germline CDR1 and CDR2: MNHEY and SVGEGT. This CDR3 spans 13 amino acids. The CDR3 DNA reads as TGTGCCAGCAGCAACCCGGGAGACTATGGCTACACCTTC. This encodes CASSNPGDYGYTF.